The rows below give T cell receptor beta chains drawn from one sample of a study of blood T cell repertoires in COVID-19. The repertoire was sequenced with immunoSEQ multiplex PCR; TCRdb's copy has only in-frame clones and lacks some. The table lists 75,000 to 95,000 clones, over 80% of them singletons. The sequencing input was peripheral blood. These receptors all come from a man aged 45 to 65 with acute or convalescent COVID-19. CDR3s include the opening cysteine and the closing phenylalanine or tryptophan.

V	J	CDR3
TRBV5-6	TRBJ1-2	CASSLVGAAKGRYTF
TRBV5-4	TRBJ2-7	CASSLATAGISYEQYF
TRBV5-1	TRBJ2-7	CASIGTSGGEQYF
TRBV5-1	TRBJ2-1	CASSLAGTSGEQFF
TRBV3-1/TRBV3-2	TRBJ2-3	CASSQTRDSRAPYTDTQYF
TRBV18	TRBJ1-2	CASSPDRAGGYTF
TRBV2	TRBJ2-1	CASRDSRSYNEQFF
TRBV5-8	TRBJ2-1	CASSLGAGDSYNEQFF
TRBV7-2	TRBJ2-3	CASSQGWGTDTQYF
TRBV7-2	TRBJ2-3	CASGTSSGTDTQYF
TRBV28	TRBJ1-5	CASKTGSDQPQHF
TRBV10-2	TRBJ1-5	CASSGPQGNQPQHF
TRBV19	TRBJ2-7	CASTDTGEDYEQYF
TRBV7-3	TRBJ2-7	CASSVGQGSSYEQYF
TRBV5-1	TRBJ2-5	CASSWGDRVGVGETQYF
TRBV4-2	TRBJ1-1	CASSQEPGTGTEAFF
TRBV3-1/TRBV3-2	TRBJ2-3	CASSQDLAGGEDTQYF
TRBV24-1	TRBJ2-3	CATSHDSETQYF
TRBV7-2	TRBJ2-7	CASSSPGQGLYEQYF
TRBV10-1	TRBJ2-2	CASSVTNTGELFF
TRBV13	TRBJ2-7	CASSYSGRIYEQYF
TRBV5-1	TRBJ1-3	CASSPGTGGRNTIYF
TRBV5-4	TRBJ1-1	CASSSTGYGTEAFF
TRBV12-3/TRBV12-4	TRBJ1-2	CASSPRQGSGYTF
TRBV21-1	TRBJ2-5	CASSKLAGGVETQYF
TRBV6-2/TRBV6-3	TRBJ2-5	CASSHLGTSQETQYF
TRBV15	TRBJ1-4	CATSRGDRGLEKLFF
TRBV7-2	TRBJ2-7	CASSLVPAYEQYF
TRBV19	TRBJ1-5	CASSGQGVNNQPQHF
TRBV5-1	TRBJ2-3	CASSLATDSRDTQYF
TRBV15	TRBJ2-7	CATSRDFHYEQYF